A single T cell receptor (beta chain) is shown here with its context. What it binds is unknown. This specimen comes from a study of post-analysis software for immune sequencing data. In the study overall: Several disease courses (relapsing-remitting, secondary progressive and progressive-relapsing) of multiple sclerosis were included. Overall study findings and caveats: Compared against controls, patients with multiple sclerosis displayed significantly lower normalized Chao1 diversity. Those samples that were prepared in the same batch co-clustered strongly by F measure.

Included in the TCR beta cDNA libraries were unique molecular identifiers. About 500,000 cDNA molecules came from approximately 1 to 10 million T cells. TCRdb fed the PCR reads into MiXCR, producing one record per CDR3 protein. The table shows 800,000 to 950,000 distinct CDR3 sequences, with about 50% occurring only once. The specimen was blood. This receptor was taken from a girl aged 10-17 years with multiple sclerosis.

The CDR3: CASSLNVGGELFF. The DNA for the CDR3 is TGCGCCAGCAGCTTGAACGTTGGCGGGGAGCTGTTTTTT. The V call is TRBV5-1, the J call TRBJ2-2, with D hard to call. Germline lookup yields CDR1 SGHRS and CDR2 YFSETQ. The V gene lost 1 base and the J gene lost 7 bases, with 8 bases spanning the gap. This CDR3 is 13 amino acids long.